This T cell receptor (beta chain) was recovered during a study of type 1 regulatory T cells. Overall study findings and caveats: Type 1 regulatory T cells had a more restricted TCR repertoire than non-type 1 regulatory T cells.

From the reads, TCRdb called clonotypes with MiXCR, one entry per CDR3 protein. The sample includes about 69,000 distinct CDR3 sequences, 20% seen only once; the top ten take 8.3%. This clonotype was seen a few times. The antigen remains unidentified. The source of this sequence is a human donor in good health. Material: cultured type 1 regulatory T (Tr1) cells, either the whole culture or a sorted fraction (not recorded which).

In DNA, the CDR3 is TGTGCCAGCAGTTTAACCCATAGCAATCAGCCCCAGCATTTT. It codes for CASSLTHSNQPQHF. V is TRBV12-3 or TRBV12-4 and J is TRBJ1-5; D gene unclear. V lost 2 bases to trimming and J lost 0 bases, with 5 bases between them. The CDR3 sequence is 14 residues long.